This is a list of T cell receptor beta chains from one sample in a study of sequential checkpoint blockade in melanoma. Libraries were prepared by immunoSEQ multiplex PCR; TCRdb keeps only in-frame clonotypes and omits some of them. The table has roughly 17,000 clones, around 70% seen once. Sequencing used CD8+ T cells sorted from blood (inferred from file names), obtained from a patient given nivolumab and ipilimumab in sequence. These receptors were collected from a human donor with melanoma. Both conserved end residues are part of each CDR3. The D gene is left open where the match is weak. Part of the rows lack a size; the others show once, few, many or a class for expanded clones.

D gene: -
J gene: TRBJ1-2
V gene: TRBV27
clone size: -
CDR3 DNA: TGTGCCAGCTCGGCCGGGTATGGCTACACCTTC
CDR3 protein: CASSAGYGYTF

D gene: TRBD1
J gene: TRBJ1-2
V gene: TRBV7-6
clone size: -
CDR3 DNA: TGTGCCAGCAGCTTAGCTAGGACAGGGGCTGGCTACACCTTC
CDR3 protein: CASSLARTGAGYTF

D gene: TRBD1
J gene: TRBJ2-1
V gene: TRBV7-9
clone size: -
CDR3 DNA: TGTGCCAGCAGCCACCGGGACAGGGCTGAGCAGTTCTTC
CDR3 protein: CASSHRDRAEQFF

D gene: -
J gene: TRBJ2-1
V gene: TRBV5-6
clone size: -
CDR3 DNA: TGTGCCAGCAGCTTCGGGTTAAATGAGCAGTTCTTC
CDR3 protein: CASSFGLNEQFF

D gene: -
J gene: TRBJ2-7
V gene: TRBV14
clone size: few
CDR3 DNA: TGTGCCAGCAGCCAAGAGGGGGGCTACGAGCAGTACTTC
CDR3 protein: CASSQEGGYEQYF

D gene: -
J gene: TRBJ2-1
V gene: TRBV2
clone size: -
CDR3 DNA: TGTGCCAGCAGTTTCACTCAGGGGTCAGATGAGCAGTTCTTC
CDR3 protein: CASSFTQGSDEQFF

D gene: TRBD1
J gene: TRBJ2-7
V gene: TRBV9
clone size: -
CDR3 DNA: TGTGCCAGCAGCGCCTCAGGGGGCCGTTTGGACGAGCAGTACTTC
CDR3 protein: CASSASGGRLDEQYF

D gene: -
J gene: TRBJ1-2
V gene: TRBV28
clone size: -
CDR3 DNA: TGTGCCAGCAGTTCAACAGGAGTAGACTATGGCTACACCTTC
CDR3 protein: CASSSTGVDYGYTF

D gene: TRBD2
J gene: TRBJ2-5
V gene: TRBV7-3
clone size: -
CDR3 DNA: TGTGCCAGCAGCTTAAAGGGTCGGGAGGGAGAGACCCAGTACTTC
CDR3 protein: CASSLKGREGETQYF

D gene: -
J gene: TRBJ1-1
V gene: TRBV7-9
clone size: -
CDR3 DNA: TGTGCCAGCATACACCCCGGGAGTACTGAAGCTTTCTTT
CDR3 protein: CASIHPGSTEAFF

D gene: TRBD1
J gene: TRBJ2-1
V gene: TRBV29-1
clone size: few
CDR3 DNA: TGCAGCGTTGTTCTCTGGACAGGGGGTGATGAGCAGTTCTTC
CDR3 protein: CSVVLWTGGDEQFF